This T cell receptor beta chain came from a study of T cells in Graves' hyperthyroidism and ophthalmopathy (dated by TCRdb to about 2019). As for the study more broadly: Peripheral blood samples were taken at the time of initial diagnosis, prior to any treatment. For training and testing, the 100 or so patients in the discovery cohort were randomly divided in a 7:3 ratio. Prospective prediction of ophthalmopathy was tested in an independent validation cohort of some 20 hyperthyroidism patients and roughly 16 patients who later progressed to ophthalmopathy. According to the paper, TCR Vbeta CDR3 sequencing was carried out on over 130 peripheral blood samples, which came from under 50 ophthalmopathy, around 75 hyperthyroidism and some 17 progressor patients. In several Graves' hyperthyroidism patients, the study also compared T-cell repertoires from thyroid tissue with T-cell repertoires from blood. A discovery cohort of roughly 100 patients, roughly 40 with Graves' ophthalmopathy and about 60 with stable Graves' hyperthyroidism, was used to find distinguishing TCR V-J signatures. After blood sampling, hyperthyroidism patients were treated with methimazole at a starting dose of 30 mg daily, and ophthalmopathy patients were treated with high-dose intravenous methylprednisolone.

The TCR beta CDR3 regions were amplified from the RNA transcripts. The first round of RT-PCR for the TCR CDR3 was performed with the HTBI primer set and the Qiagen OneStep RT-PCR kit. A second multiplex PCR round built the libraries, followed by size selection and purification. The libraries were sequenced on an Illumina HiSeq2000 using paired-end 100 bp reads. Regarding the original processing steps: Raw data were processed with SOAPnuke, discarding reads with adapters, uncalled bases, mean Phred below 15, or no exact constant-primer or identifier match. COPE v1.2.5 was used to merge the high-quality paired reads, and each unique nucleotide sequence was defined as a clonotype. MiTCR v1.1 was used to align the clonotypes against IMGT TRBV, TRBD and TRBJ reference segments. Analysis was restricted to V-J combinations with a frequency above 0.0001, which covered just over 98% of repertoires. The TCS score was defined as F50 (clonal expansion) divided by E x V (chaos), with BLOSUM62-based TCRdist calculated between CDR3 peptides within each V-J. Welch's t-statistics and random forest reduced 500 to 650 V-J features to 10 to 15, which were used in a naive Bayes classifier (R e1071). The public reads were quality trimmed at Q25 with fastp and then assembled into clones with MiXCR by TCRdb, keeping productive beta chains. CDR3 protein sequences are deduplicated, and each keeps its most common genes and DNA. The V and J calls follow TCRdb's processing rather than the paper's. Within this sample are some 620,000 distinct CDR3 sequences, with 15% to 20% of them counted one time only. Approximately 3.8% of the sample goes to the ten largest clones.

The CDR3 holds 15 amino acids from the cysteine to the phenylalanine. CDR3 DNA only is kept here, 45 bases in frame from base 1. A distance of 15 bases separates the germline ends of V and J, which lose 6 bases and 2 bases respectively. CDR1 and CDR2 (MDHEN, SYDVKM) derive from the germline V gene. A patient counted as having stable Graves' hyperthyroidism if no progression to ophthalmopathy occurred over 18 months of follow-up. Hyperthyroidism patients were aged 18 to 65 years and newly diagnosed, with disease duration of less than 2 months. Any patient with an uncontrolled infection, another autoimmune disease, pregnancy or lactation was excluded. Clinical symptoms, serum thyroxine and TRAb, thyroid ultrasound, and orbital computed tomography formed the basis for the diagnoses. Ficoll-Paque density gradient centrifugation was used to isolate PBMCs from 10 ml of fresh peripheral blood. Total RNA was extracted using Trizol reagent, and RNA quality was assessed on an Agilent 2100 Bioanalyzer.

The paper's findings and limits, for the study overall: Sample size was not statistically predetermined, and blinding of investigators to group allocation was not performed. Most expanded thyroid clonotypes (frequency above 0.001) were also detected in blood, suggesting blood repertoires may reflect thyroid immune responses. Ophthalmopathy was separated from stable hyperthyroidism by a 13 V-J signature model, with roughly 88% sensitivity and about 81% specificity obtained in cross-validation and 80%/75% obtained in testing. In validation, the model predicted progression to ophthalmopathy a median of 6.5 months before onset, with around 70% sensitivity and 72.22% specificity.

This clonotype was observed at least ten times. Its binding antigen is unknown. One base away there is no much larger clone; base qualities are not given. The specimen sequenced was blood. The chain is assembled from TRBV28 and TRBJ2-3; the D segment could be TRBD2, given 6 matching bases. This sequence originates from a woman aged 25 to 39 with Graves' hyperthyroidism. CDR3 region: CASRGDFGITDTQYF. DNA sequence: TGTGCCAGCAGGGGGGACTTTGGGATCACAGATACGCAGTATTTT.